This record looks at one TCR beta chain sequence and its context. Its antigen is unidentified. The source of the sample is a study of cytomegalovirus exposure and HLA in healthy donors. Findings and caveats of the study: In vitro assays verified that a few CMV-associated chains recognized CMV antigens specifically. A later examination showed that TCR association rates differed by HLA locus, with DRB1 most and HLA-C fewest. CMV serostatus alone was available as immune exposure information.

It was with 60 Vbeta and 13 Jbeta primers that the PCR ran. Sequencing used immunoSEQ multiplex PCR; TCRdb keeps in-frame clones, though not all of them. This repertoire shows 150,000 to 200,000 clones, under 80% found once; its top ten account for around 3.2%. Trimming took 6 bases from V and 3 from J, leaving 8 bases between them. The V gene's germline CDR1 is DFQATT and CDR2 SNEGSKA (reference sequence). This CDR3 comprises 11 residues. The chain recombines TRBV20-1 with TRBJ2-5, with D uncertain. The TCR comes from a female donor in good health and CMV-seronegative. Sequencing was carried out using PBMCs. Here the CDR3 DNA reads TGCAGTGCCATTTCAAAAGAGACCCAGTACTTC. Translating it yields CSAISKETQYF.